This record covers a single TCR beta chain. Its specificity is unknown. With 6 bases clipped from V and 1 base from J, the junction kept 12 bases outside the gene matches. The CDR3 is made up of 16 amino acids. Germline loops: CDR1 MNHEY, CDR2 SMNVEV (reference sequence). This sample was included in a study of shared clonotypes between healthy human individuals. About the study: CD4 naive and memory got three plates each, CD8 naive two, CD8 memory one.

The study, taken as a whole, reports: Clonotypes not shared had lower generation probabilities than those common to all four donors. Blood alone was sampled, and tissue repertoires likely differ.

At deep level, the assay was performed. Here immunoSEQ multiplex PCR was the method, and the copy in TCRdb shows in-frame clones only, minus some. The sample yields 1.6 million or so clones, more than 95% seen once. The chain recombines TRBV27 with TRBJ2-7; 7 bases line up with TRBD2. Sequences were obtained from naive CD4+ T cells sorted from blood. This sample's subset: CD45RA+ positively selected. The source is a man aged 30 to 45 in good health. The CDR3: CASRVYRGSGSYEQYF. CDR3 DNA: TGTGCCAGCAGAGTCTATCGGGGTAGCGGGTCCTACGAGCAGTACTTC.